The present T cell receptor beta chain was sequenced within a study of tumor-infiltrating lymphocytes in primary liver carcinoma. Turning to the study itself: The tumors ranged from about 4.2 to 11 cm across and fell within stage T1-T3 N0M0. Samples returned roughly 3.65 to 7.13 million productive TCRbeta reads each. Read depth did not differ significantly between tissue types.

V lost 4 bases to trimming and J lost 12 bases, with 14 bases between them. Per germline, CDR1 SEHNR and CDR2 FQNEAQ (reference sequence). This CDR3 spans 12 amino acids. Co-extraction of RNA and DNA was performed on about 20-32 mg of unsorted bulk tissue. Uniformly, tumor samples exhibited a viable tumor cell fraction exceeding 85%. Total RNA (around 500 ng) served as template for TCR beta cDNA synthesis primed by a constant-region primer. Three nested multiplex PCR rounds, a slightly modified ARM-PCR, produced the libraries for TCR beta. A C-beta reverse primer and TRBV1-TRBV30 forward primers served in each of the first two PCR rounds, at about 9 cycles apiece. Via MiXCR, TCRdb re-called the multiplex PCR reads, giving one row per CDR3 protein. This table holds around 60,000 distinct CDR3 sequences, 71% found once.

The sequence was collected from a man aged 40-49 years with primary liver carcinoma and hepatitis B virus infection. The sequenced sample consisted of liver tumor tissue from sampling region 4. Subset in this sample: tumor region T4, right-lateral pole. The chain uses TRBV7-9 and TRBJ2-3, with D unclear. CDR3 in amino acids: CASSSSGPQQYF. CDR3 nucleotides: TGTGCCAGCAGCTCTTCCGGTCCGCAACAGTATTTT.